The next 19 T cell receptor beta chains were all read from a single sample in a study of T cell repertoires in cytomegalovirus infection. TCRdb independently ran MiXCR on the reads; one entry per CDR3 protein. The data show some 220,000 distinct CDR3 sequences, with approximately 7% seen just once and around 6.5% held by the top ten. Sequenced input: PBMCs. All receptors derive from a human donor in good health (CMV status not recorded). Some clones in this sample may be carry-over from other donors' samples.

This clonotype has ten or more counts. The rearrangement uses TRBV20-1 and TRBJ2-3; D is perhaps TRBD2 (7 bases). Trimming cost V 3 bases and J 2 bases, with 9 bases left between them. The length of the CDR3 is 13 residues. Germline loops: CDR1 DFQATT, CDR2 SNEGSKA (reference sequence). Here the CDR3 reads CSASGGLTDTQYF. The CDR3 nucleotides read TGCAGTGCTAGCGGGGGGCTCACAGATACGCAGTATTTT.

This clonotype was recorded many times. The V gene is TRBV7-2, the J gene TRBJ2-6, with D possibly TRBD1 on 5 matching bases. Germline CDR1 and CDR2: SGHTA and FQGNSA. Deletions cut 3 bases from V and 2 bases from J, with 14 bases between. This CDR3 has 17 amino acids. The CDR3, as DNA: TGTGCCAGCAGCTTTGCCCCTACAGGAGCTGGGGCCAACGTCCTGACTTTC. It yields the protein CASSFAPTGAGANVLTF. Full variable domain (outside the CDR3, taken from reference TRBV7-2 and TRBJ2-6): GAGVSQSPSNKVTEKGKDVELRCDPISGHTALYWYRQSLGQGLEFLIYFQGNSAPDKSGLPSDRFSAERTGGSVSTLTIQRTQQEDSAVYLCASSFAPTGAGANVLTFGAGSRLTVL.

The chain's CDR3 is CASSWTAPNEKLFF. The CDR3 DNA sequence: TGTGCCAGTAGTTGGACAGCCCCGAATGAAAAACTGTTTTTT. The chain recombines TRBV19 with TRBJ1-4, with TRBD1 as a possible D gene (6 bases). The CDR3 sequence is 14 residues long. Germline assignment: CDR1 LNHDA and CDR2 SQIVND (reference sequence). Trimming cost V 5 bases and J 5 bases, with 12 bases left between them.

There are many counts of this clonotype. The gene calls are TRBV10-3 and TRBJ2-1, with TRBD2 identical over 9 bases. J gave up 7 bases and V 5 bases, and 9 bases lay outside the gene matches. CDR3 length equals 15 residues. Germline CDR1 ENHRY, CDR2 SYGVKD. CDR3 bases: TGTGCCATCAGTCTTAGCGGGGGCCAGGGAAATGAGCAGTTCTTC. Encoded protein: CAISLSGGQGNEQFF.

The chain links TRBV30 to TRBJ1-1, with unresolved D. V was shortened by 4 bases and J by 11 bases, with 14 bases between the two germline ends. The length of the CDR3 is 11 residues. Germline V gives CDR1 GTSNPN, CDR2 SVGIG (reference sequence). The CDR3 nucleotides are TGTGCCTGGAACGACCTCCACGGGGCTTTCTTT. This translates into CAWNDLHGAFF.

This clonotype was found many times. The gene calls are TRBV7-6 and TRBJ2-5; D might be TRBD2 (7 bases). Trimming shortened V by 2 bases and J by 2 bases, and 12 bases separated the two germline ends. The CDR3 is made up of 15 amino acids. Germline-derived CDR1 and CDR2 are SGHVS and FNYEAQ. DNA of the CDR3: TGTGCCAGCAGCTTATTGGGGGGGCGGCAAGAGACCCAGTACTTC. It yields the protein CASSLLGGRQETQYF. Using reference TRBV7-6 and TRBJ2-5 for the parts outside the CDR3, the full variable domain is GAGVSQSPRYKVTKRGQDVALRCDPISGHVSLYWYRQALGQGPEFLTYFNYEAQQDKSGLPNDRFSAERPEGSISTLTIQRTEQRDSAMYRCASSLLGGRQETQYFGPGTRLLVL.

In its sample, this clonotype was seen a few times. The rearrangement links TRBV6-1 to TRBJ1-1, with 7 positions matching TRBD1. Germline loops: CDR1 MNHNS, CDR2 SASEGT. This CDR3 has 14 amino acids. After removal of 5 bases from V and 1 base from J, the junction contained 4 bases not matched to a gene. The CDR3 loop is CASSRTGPNTEAFF. The CDR3 coding sequence is TGTGCCAGCAGTCGGACAGGCCCGAACACTGAAGCTTTCTTT.

Ten or more counts support this clonotype. The chain couples TRBV7-2 to TRBJ1-4; TRBD1 matches 7 bases. Germline CDR1 is SGHTA and CDR2 is FQGNSA. Trimming at V came to 5 bases and at J to 7 bases, leaving 7 bases not matched to a gene. The CDR3 runs to 14 residues. The CDR3 here is CASSPGRGREKLFF. The CDR3 region has the DNA TGTGCCAGCAGCCCGGGTAGGGGGCGTGAAAAACTGTTTTTT. The whole variable domain, filled in from reference TRBV7-2 and TRBJ1-4, reads GAGVSQSPSNKVTEKGKDVELRCDPISGHTALYWYRQSLGQGLEFLIYFQGNSAPDKSGLPSDRFSAERTGGSVSTLTIQRTQQEDSAVYLCASSPGRGREKLFFGSGTQLSVL.

This clonotype was observed at least ten times. The chain links TRBV20-1 to TRBJ2-7; D remains unclear. Trimming took off 6 bases at V and 0 bases at J, with 9 bases between the two ends. Germline lookup yields CDR1 DFQATT and CDR2 SNEGSKA (reference sequence). The CDR3 is 12 amino acids. CDR3 in amino acids: CSARVNSYEQYF. The CDR3 DNA follows: TGCAGTGCGCGCGTGAACTCCTACGAGCAGTACTTC.

In DNA, the CDR3 is TGTGCCATCAGTGAGTGGAAAAACAGCACAGATACGCAGTATTTT. It encodes CAISEWKNSTDTQYF. The V call is TRBV10-3, the J call TRBJ2-3; D gene uncertain. The CDR3 consists of 15 residues. Germline V gives CDR1 ENHRY, CDR2 SYGVKD. V was trimmed by 1 base and J by 0 bases, leaving 8 bases between them.

The chain employs TRBV14 and TRBJ1-5, with D hard to call. The germline gives CDR1 SGHDN, CDR2 FVKESK. V was cut by 4 bases and J by 6 bases, with 10 bases left in between. The CDR3 has 13 residues. In nucleotides, the CDR3 is TGTGCCAGCAGCCCTGGTTTAAGTCAGCCCCAGCATTTT. Translated, it gives CASSPGLSQPQHF.

This clonotype appeared many times. This CDR3 reads CASSLAGFRAYLETGELFF. CDR3 nucleotide sequence: TGTGCCAGCAGCTTAGCGGGGTTTAGGGCCTATCTAGAGACCGGGGAGCTGTTTTTT. V usage is TRBV7-2 and J usage is TRBJ2-2; D is ambiguous. Trimming shortened V by 0 bases and J by 5 bases, and 22 bases separated the two germline ends. Per germline, CDR1 SGHTA and CDR2 FQGNSA. The CDR3 length is 19 residues.

This clonotype was detected ten times or more. The chain's CDR3 is CSARRQGAGVNTEAFF. For the CDR3, the DNA is TGCAGTGCTAGGAGACAGGGGGCAGGGGTGAACACTGAAGCTTTCTTT. The gene calls are TRBV20-1 and TRBJ1-1; TRBD1 aligns across 10 bases. V lost 3 bases to trimming and J lost 0 bases; unmatched junction nucleotides: 7. The CDR3 is 16 amino acids. The V gene's germline CDR1 is DFQATT and CDR2 SNEGSKA (reference sequence).

This clonotype was seen repeatedly, ten times or more. The chain joins TRBV5-6 to TRBJ2-2, with D possibly TRBD1 on 6 matching bases. Germline assignment: CDR1 SGHDT and CDR2 YYEEEE. Trimming stripped 4 bases from V and 0 bases from J, with 13 bases between. The CDR3 has 16 residues. The CDR3: CASSGAGTPNTGELFF. CDR3 coding DNA: TGTGCCAGCAGCGGAGCCGGGACACCGAACACCGGGGAGCTGTTTTTT.

The sample holds many counts of this clonotype. The gene calls are TRBV7-8 and TRBJ1-2, with TRBD1 matching over 7 bases. The CDR3 consists of 14 residues. CDR1 and CDR2 (germline): SGHVS, FQNEAQ. Germline trimming cut 5 bases from V and 8 bases from J; bases unmatched to any gene: 11. CDR3: CASSDVTGAGGYTF. For the CDR3, the DNA is TGTGCCAGCAGCGACGTCACAGGGGCGGGCGGCTACACCTTC.

This clonotype was counted a few times. This chain joins TRBV29-1 and TRBJ2-1, with TRBD2 matching 7 bases. There are 15 residues in the CDR3. V was pared by 2 bases and J by 0 bases, with 4 bases of the junction left unmatched. Germline CDR1 reads SQVTM; CDR2 reads ANQGSEA. The CDR3 DNA is TGCAGCGTTGAAAGGACGGGGGGCTCCTACAATGAGCAGTTCTTC. Its translation is CSVERTGGSYNEQFF.

The V gene is TRBV27, the J gene TRBJ2-7; tentatively, D is TRBD1 or TRBD2 (5 bases each). V was pared by 6 bases and J by 6 bases, with 15 bases between. Germline V gene lookup returns CDR1 MNHEY and CDR2 SMNVEV (reference sequence). This CDR3 region has 13 residues. CDR3 sequence reads: CASRPPGTREQYF. DNA of the CDR3: TGTGCCAGCAGGCCCCCAGGGACCCGCGAGCAGTACTTC.

This clonotype was observed many times. The chain uses TRBV28 and TRBJ2-1; 10 positions match TRBD2. With V trimmed by 1 base and J by 5 bases, 8 bases remained unmatched. The CDR3 is made up of 17 amino acids. CDR1 is MDHEN, CDR2 SYDVKM, per germline. The CDR3 region has the DNA TGTGCCAGCAGTTTATCAGGAACTAGCGGGGTTAACAATGAGCAGTTCTTC. Its protein product is CASSLSGTSGVNNEQFF.

This clonotype showed up many times. The rearrangement links TRBV13 to TRBJ2-1; 10 bases fit TRBD1. CDR1 and CDR2 from the germline V gene are PRHDT and FYEKMQ (reference sequence). The length of the CDR3 is 17 residues. V dropped 1 base and J dropped 8; count of bases not matched to a gene: 11. CDR3 amino acids: CASSLDPGQGSFDEQFF. The CDR3 DNA follows: TGTGCCAGCAGCTTAGATCCGGGACAGGGGAGTTTTGATGAGCAGTTCTTC.